A selection of T cell receptor beta chains follows, all from one sample in a study of CD8+ T cells in alopecia areata. The data were produced by immunoSEQ multiplex PCR, yet TCRdb's version contains in-frame clones alone and is incomplete. The data show about 120,000 clones, around 61% seen once. Source material: CD4+ T cells sorted from blood. The receptors were sampled from a human donor in good health. Each CDR3 is given with its conserved first and last residue. D genes are given only for firm matches. Size is omitted from some rows. Given values are once, few, many or a class for expanded clones.

>TRBV7-6|TRBD2|TRBJ2-5|NA
TGTGCCAGCAGCTTAGCGGATCCGAGCGGGGGGCGAGAGACCCAGTACTTC
CASSLADPSGGRETQYF
>TRBV30|NA|TRBJ1-4|NA
TGTGCCTGGAGTACACAGAATGAAAAACTGTTTTTT
CAWSTQNEKLFF
>TRBV30|NA|TRBJ2-2|NA
TGTGCCTGGAGTGCACAGAACACCGGGGAGCTGTTTTTT
CAWSAQNTGELFF
>TRBV7-2|NA|TRBJ1-1|once
TGTGCCAGCAGCTTAGTAACAGGGACTCGCGAAGCTTTCTTT
CASSLVTGTREAFF
>TRBV7-9|NA|TRBJ2-7|NA
TGTGCCAGCAGCTTATCGGACCCTCCAGGCGAGCAGTACTTC
CASSLSDPPGEQYF
>TRBV11-2|TRBD1|TRBJ1-6|NA
TGTGCCAGCAGCCTGGACGGGGACAGTAATTCACCCCTCCACTTT
CASSLDGDSNSPLHF
>TRBV30|TRBD1|TRBJ2-1|NA
TGTGCCTGGAGCGCTAACAGGGGGCCCCAATACAATGAGCAGTTCTTC
CAWSANRGPQYNEQFF
>TRBV5-4|NA|TRBJ1-2|NA
TGTGCCAGCAGCTGGAGGGGGACCAACTATGGCTACACCTTC
CASSWRGTNYGYTF
>TRBV11-2|NA|TRBJ1-5|NA
TGTGCCAGCAGCTTTAGGGGCAATCAGCCCCAGCATTTT
CASSFRGNQPQHF
>TRBV4-1|TRBD1|TRBJ2-1|NA
TGCGCCAGCAGAGAGGGACAGGGTCGCAATGAGCAGTTCTTC
CASREGQGRNEQFF
>TRBV27|TRBD2|TRBJ2-3|NA
TGTGCCAGCAGTCTCCTAGCGGGGGCCCTCACAGATACGCAGTATTTT
CASSLLAGALTDTQYF
>TRBV9|NA|TRBJ1-2|NA
TGTGCCAGCAGCGTAGGGGATATCGGAGGCTACACCTTC
CASSVGDIGGYTF
>TRBV6-5|NA|TRBJ2-5|NA
TGTGCCAGCAGTTTAACTGGCTCTGGGGAGACCCAGTACTTC
CASSLTGSGETQYF
>TRBV6-6|NA|TRBJ2-3|NA
TGTGCCAGCAGATCCCCCACAGATACGCAGTATTTT
CASRSPTDTQYF
>TRBV7-2|TRBD1|TRBJ2-7|NA
TGTGCCAGCAGCTCCGGGACAGGGGTCTCCGAGCAGTACTTC
CASSSGTGVSEQYF
>TRBV11-2|TRBD1|TRBJ2-5|NA
TGTGCCAGCAGCACGGACAGGGGGTTTCCCCAGTACTTC
CASSTDRGFPQYF
>TRBV5-6|NA|TRBJ2-1|NA
TGTGCCAGCAGCCCCTTAGGTCAAGCGCCCTACAATGAGCAGTTCTTC
CASSPLGQAPYNEQFF
>TRBV30|TRBD1|TRBJ2-7|NA
TGTGCCTGGACCAGAGGGGGCTTCGACGAGCAGTACTTC
CAWTRGGFDEQYF
>TRBV29-1|NA|TRBJ1-1|NA
TGCAGCGTTGAAAGATTGGCCACTGAAGCTTTCTTT
CSVERLATEAFF
>TRBV10-3|NA|TRBJ1-2|NA
TGTGCCATCACCCAAACGCCAGACCGGTATGGCTACACCTTC
CAITQTPDRYGYTF
>TRBV29-1|TRBD2|TRBJ2-3|once
TGCAGCGTTAATAGCGGGGGGGTGACAGATACGCAGTATTTT
CSVNSGGVTDTQYF
>TRBV11-3|NA|TRBJ2-7|once
TGTGCCAGCAGCTTCCAGGGGCGAGACCTCTGGGAGCAGTACTTC
CASSFQGRDLWEQYF
>TRBV5-1|TRBD2|TRBJ2-5|NA
TGCGCCAGCAGCGGCGATGCCGGGGGGGCCGGGGAGACCCAGTACTTC
CASSGDAGGAGETQYF
>TRBV7-2|NA|TRBJ2-7|NA
TGTGCCAGCAGCTTCGACTACAGGGTCGAGCAGTACTTC
CASSFDYRVEQYF
>TRBV14|NA|TRBJ1-2|NA
TGTGCCAGCAGCCAAGATCTGGGCTACTACACCTTC
CASSQDLGYYTF
>TRBV29-1|TRBD1|TRBJ1-1|NA
TGCAGCTTCAACAGGGGTGGCACTGAAGCTTTCTTT
CSFNRGGTEAFF
>TRBV29-1|NA|TRBJ1-2|once
TGCAGCGCCACCACACCCGGAGTAGGCTACACCTTC
CSATTPGVGYTF
>TRBV30|NA|TRBJ2-7|NA
TGTGCCTGGAGTCGGCAGGTAACCTACGAGCAGTACTTC
CAWSRQVTYEQYF
>TRBV6-6|NA|TRBJ1-6|few
TGTGCCAGCGGGGGGCAGTCAAATTCACCCCTCCACTTT
CASGGQSNSPLHF
>TRBV5-1|NA|TRBJ2-7|NA
TGCGCCAGCAGCTTGGGAGTGTCAGCCTACGAGCAGTACTTC
CASSLGVSAYEQYF
>TRBV7-2|TRBD1|TRBJ2-3|NA
TGCGCCAGCAGACCAGTCGGGGACAGGGCTCGCGGTACGCAGTATTTT
CASRPVGDRARGTQYF
>TRBV5-1|NA|TRBJ2-3|NA
TGCGCCAGCAGCTTGGATGGGACGGTCACAGATACGCAGTATTTT
CASSLDGTVTDTQYF
>TRBV7-3|NA|TRBJ2-2|NA
TGTGCCAGCAGCTTAGAAGGGAACACCGGGGAGCTGTTTTTT
CASSLEGNTGELFF
>TRBV6-5|NA|TRBJ2-4|once
TGTGCCAGCAGTTACCGGTGGAACATTCAGTACTTC
CASSYRWNIQYF
>TRBV29-1|NA|TRBJ2-3|NA
TGCAGCGTTATAGAGGGAAAGGGTACGCAGTATTTT
CSVIEGKGTQYF
>TRBV18|NA|TRBJ1-1|NA
TGTGCCAGCTCACCAGCGGGTATGGGCACTGAAGCTTTCTTT
CASSPAGMGTEAFF
>TRBV29-1|TRBD1|TRBJ1-2|NA
TGCAGCGTTGGAGGACAGGGAGACTATGGCTACACCTTC
CSVGGQGDYGYTF
>TRBV29-1|NA|TRBJ1-2|few
TGCAGCGTTGAGCGGCTGGGCAGGGATCACTATGGCTACACCTTC
CSVERLGRDHYGYTF
>TRBV2|NA|TRBJ2-6|NA
TGTGCCAGCAGTGTTGGGGGAACTGGGGCCAACGTCCTGACTTTC
CASSVGGTGANVLTF
>TRBV7-8|TRBD2|TRBJ2-1|NA
TGTGCCAGCAGCTTAAACCGGACTAGGGTAAATGAGCAGTTCTTC
CASSLNRTRVNEQFF
>TRBV5-1|NA|TRBJ2-6|NA
TGCGCCAGCAGCTTGGTTGGGAGCACTGGGGCCAACGTCCTGACTTTC
CASSLVGSTGANVLTF
>TRBV2|NA|TRBJ1-2|few
TGTGCCAGCACCGAGCGGAAAGGGCACTATGGCTACACCTTC
CASTERKGHYGYTF